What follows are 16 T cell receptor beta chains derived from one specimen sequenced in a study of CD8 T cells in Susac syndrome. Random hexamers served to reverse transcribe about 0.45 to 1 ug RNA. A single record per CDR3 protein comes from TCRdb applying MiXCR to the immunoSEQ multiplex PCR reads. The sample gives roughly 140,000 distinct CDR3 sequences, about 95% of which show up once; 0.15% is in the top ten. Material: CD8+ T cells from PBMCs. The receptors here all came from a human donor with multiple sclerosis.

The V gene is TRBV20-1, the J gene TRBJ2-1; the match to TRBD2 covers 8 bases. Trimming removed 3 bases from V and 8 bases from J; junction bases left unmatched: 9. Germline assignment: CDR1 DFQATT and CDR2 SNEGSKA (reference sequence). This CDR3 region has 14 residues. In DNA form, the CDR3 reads TGCAGTGCTAGCGGGGGGGCTTACAGGGATGAGCAGTTCTTC. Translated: CSASGGAYRDEQFF.

CDR3 nucleotides: TGTGCCAACGCCTTAGGGGGAAAATACGAGCAGTACTTC. Protein sequence: CANALGGKYEQYF. The chain carries TRBV21-1 and TRBJ2-7; TRBD1, as called in the table, went unchecked against the DNA. TRBV21-1 is a pseudogene segment. The CDR3 length is 13 residues.

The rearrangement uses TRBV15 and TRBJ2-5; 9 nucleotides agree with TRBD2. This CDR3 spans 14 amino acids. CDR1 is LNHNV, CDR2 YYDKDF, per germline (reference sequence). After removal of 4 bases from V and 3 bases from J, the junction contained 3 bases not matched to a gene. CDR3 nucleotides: TGTGCCACCAGCATACCTAGCGGGGAAGAGACCCAGTACTTC. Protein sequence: CATSIPSGEETQYF.

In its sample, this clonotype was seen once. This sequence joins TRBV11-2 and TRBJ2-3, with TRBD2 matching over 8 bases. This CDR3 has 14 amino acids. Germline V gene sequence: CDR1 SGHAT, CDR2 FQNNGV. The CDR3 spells CASRAGGYTDTQYF. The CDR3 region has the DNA TGTGCTTCTCGGGCGGGGGGATACACAGATACGCAGTATTTT.

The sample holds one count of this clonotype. The CDR3 spells CASSFGGETEAFF. For the CDR3, the DNA is TGTGCCAGCAGTTTTGGGGGCGAGACTGAAGCTTTCTTT. The rearrangement links TRBV27 to TRBJ1-1; possibly TRBD1 for D (6 bases). The CDR3 is 13 amino acids. Germline CDR1 and CDR2: MNHEY and SMNVEV (reference sequence). Trimming pared 3 bases from V and 5 bases from J, leaving 10 bases between.

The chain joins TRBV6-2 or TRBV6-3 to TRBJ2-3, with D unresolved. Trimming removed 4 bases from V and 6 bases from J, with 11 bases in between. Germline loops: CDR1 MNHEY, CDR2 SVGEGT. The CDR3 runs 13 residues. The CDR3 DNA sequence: TGTGCCAGCAGTTTCGACATGGCGGATACGCAGTATTTT. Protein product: CASSFDMADTQYF.

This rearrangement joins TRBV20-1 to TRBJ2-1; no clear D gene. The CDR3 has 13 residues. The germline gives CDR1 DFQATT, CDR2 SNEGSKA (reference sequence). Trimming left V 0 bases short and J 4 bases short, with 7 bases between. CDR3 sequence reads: CSARDSGYNEQFF. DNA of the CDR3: TGCAGTGCTAGAGATAGTGGGTACAATGAGCAGTTCTTC.

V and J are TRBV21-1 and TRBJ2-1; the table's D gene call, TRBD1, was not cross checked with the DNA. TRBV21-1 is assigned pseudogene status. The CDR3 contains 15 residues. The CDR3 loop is CASSPSRGGANEQFF. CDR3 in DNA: TGTGCCAGCAGCCCTTCACGGGGCGGGGCGAATGAGCAGTTCTTC.

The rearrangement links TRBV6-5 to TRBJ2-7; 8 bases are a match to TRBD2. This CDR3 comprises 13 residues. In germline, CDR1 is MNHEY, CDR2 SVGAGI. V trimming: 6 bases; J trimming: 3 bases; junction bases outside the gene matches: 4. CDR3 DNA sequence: TGTGCCAGCAGCCCGGGGGGGAACTACGAGCAGTACGTC. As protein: CASSPGGNYEQYV.

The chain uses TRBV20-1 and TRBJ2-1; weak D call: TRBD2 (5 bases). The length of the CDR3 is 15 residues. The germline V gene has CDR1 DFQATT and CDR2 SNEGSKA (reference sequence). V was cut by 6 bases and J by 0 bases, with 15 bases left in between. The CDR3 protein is CSALGLGSSYNEQFF. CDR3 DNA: TGCAGTGCACTCGGCTTGGGGAGCTCCTACAATGAGCAGTTCTTC.

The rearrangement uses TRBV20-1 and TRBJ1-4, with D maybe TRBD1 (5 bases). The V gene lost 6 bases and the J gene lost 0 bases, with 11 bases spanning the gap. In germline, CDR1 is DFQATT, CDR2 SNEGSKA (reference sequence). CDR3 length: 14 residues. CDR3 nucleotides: TGCAGTGCCATGGGGCCATCAACTAATGAAAAACTGTTTTTT. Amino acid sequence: CSAMGPSTNEKLFF.

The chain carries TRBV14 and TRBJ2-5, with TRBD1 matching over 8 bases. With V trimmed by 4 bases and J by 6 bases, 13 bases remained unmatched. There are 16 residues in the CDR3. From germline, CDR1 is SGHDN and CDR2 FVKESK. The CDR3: CASSLPGTGRVKTQYF. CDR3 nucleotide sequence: TGTGCCAGCAGCCTTCCCGGGACAGGCCGGGTCAAGACCCAGTACTTC.

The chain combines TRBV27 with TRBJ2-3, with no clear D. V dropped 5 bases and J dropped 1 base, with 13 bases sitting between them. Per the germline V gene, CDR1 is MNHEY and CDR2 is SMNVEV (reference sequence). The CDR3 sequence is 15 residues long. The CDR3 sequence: CASSPSPGGTDTQYF. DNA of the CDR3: TGTGCCAGCAGTCCTTCCCCGGGCGGCACAGATACGCAGTATTTT.

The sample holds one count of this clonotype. This chain's CDR3 is CASSQGQGAPNEQFF. CDR3 sequence (DNA): TGTGCCAGCAGCCAGGGACAGGGAGCGCCCAATGAGCAGTTCTTC. The chain carries TRBV7-9 and TRBJ2-1, with 9 positions matching TRBD1. J gave up 6 bases and V 5 bases, and 8 bases lay outside the gene matches. This CDR3 comprises 15 residues. The germline V gene has CDR1 SEHNR and CDR2 FQNEAQ (reference sequence).

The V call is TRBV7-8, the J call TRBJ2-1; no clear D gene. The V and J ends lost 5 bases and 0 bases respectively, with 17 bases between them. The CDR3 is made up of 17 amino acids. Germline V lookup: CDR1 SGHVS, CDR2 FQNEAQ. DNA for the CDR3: TGTGCCAGCAGCCCTCCCCACCGGCGGAGCTCCTACAATGAGCAGTTCTTC. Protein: CASSPPHRRSSYNEQFF.

The chain's CDR3 is CASSAWTGQDIQYF. CDR3 nucleotides: TGTGCCAGCAGTGCCTGGACGGGGCAGGACATTCAGTACTTC. The J gene is TRBJ2-4, the V gene TRBV2; perhaps D is TRBD1 or TRBD2 (5 bases each). Germline lookup yields CDR1 SNHLY and CDR2 FYNNEI. The CDR3 extends over 14 amino acids. V was clipped by 4 bases and J by 8 bases, with 15 bases between them.